This T cell receptor (beta chain) is from a study of T cell changes during pregnancy in multiple sclerosis. This CDR3 spans 15 amino acids. CDR1 and CDR2 from the germline V gene are LGHNA and YSLEER. Trimming took 1 base from V and 1 from J; bases not matched to a gene: 4. Some clones are missing from TCRdb's copy, which holds only in-frame ones; the method was immunoSEQ multiplex PCR. The sample includes about 23,000 clones, about 89% of them seen just once. This clone was counted between two and nine times. The sample here was CD8+ T cells from peripheral blood mononuclear cells, taken in the first trimester of pregnancy. V usage is TRBV4-3 and J usage is TRBJ2-7, with 7 bases identical to TRBD2. This TCR came from a female donor with multiple sclerosis, enrolled in a pregnancy study. CDR3 residues: CASSQAWGGSYEQYF. The CDR3 nucleotides read TGCGCCAGCAGCCAAGCCTGGGGGGGGTCCTACGAGCAGTACTTC.